Listed below are T cell receptor beta chains from one sample, sequenced in a study of T-cell reconstitution after alpha-beta-depleted transplantation in children. TCRdb redid the calling of the PCR reads with MiXCR, one entry per CDR3 protein. The sample gives more than 150,000 distinct CDR3 sequences, less than 8% of which show up once; around 3% is in the top ten. The sequencing used PBMCs from the stem cell graft donor, collected from the stem cell graft. The receptors were sampled from a human donor who donated a stem cell graft to a child with Wiskott-Aldrich syndrome. CDR3s include the opening cysteine and the closing phenylalanine or tryptophan. Fields, in order: J gene, V gene, CDR3 protein.

TRBJ1-2 | TRBV29-1 | CSVESLAGRDGYTF
TRBJ2-3 | TRBV7-9 | CASSLGTQYF
TRBJ1-4 | TRBV15 | CATSRDRKSNEKLFF
TRBJ2-7 | TRBV5-1 | CASSPEGRSSGEQYF
TRBJ1-1 | TRBV20-1 | CSAAWWSEAFF
TRBJ2-3 | TRBV5-6 | CASSRTGTGGTDTQYF
TRBJ1-1 | TRBV19 | CASTDRGRLNTEAFF
TRBJ2-3 | TRBV6-5 | CASRGLADTDTQYF
TRBJ2-3 | TRBV7-2 | CASSLGQASTNTQYF
TRBJ1-2 | TRBV30 | CAWSIGTGTWDYGYTF
TRBJ1-5 | TRBV10-3 | CAISRGVPNQPQHF
TRBJ2-3 | TRBV3-1 | CASSQDWGRAADTQYF
TRBJ2-7 | TRBV20-1 | CSAVGTEQYF
TRBJ2-1 | TRBV3-1 | CASRKGTGTYNEQFF
TRBJ2-7 | TRBV20-1 | CSATSRTYEQYF
TRBJ1-3 | TRBV12-3/TRBV12-4 | CASSLALQENTIYF
TRBJ1-2 | TRBV5-1 | CASSSTGGERGYTF
TRBJ1-3 | TRBV6-5 | CASSYSITYSGNTIYF
TRBJ2-4 | TRBV5-1 | CASSPSGLAKNIQYF
TRBJ2-3 | TRBV7-2 | CASSLVGGQRDTQYF
TRBJ2-7 | TRBV5-1 | CASSARTGLGEQYF
TRBJ2-7 | TRBV4-2 | CASSPDSEFSYEQYF
TRBJ2-3 | TRBV9 | CASSGRATDTQYF
TRBJ1-5 | TRBV27 | CASRLGTGPYQPQHF
TRBJ1-1 | TRBV9 | CASSPGTGNTEAFF
TRBJ1-6 | TRBV25-1 | CASSEYMPGGSPLHF